The 5 T cell receptor beta chains presented below share a single source sample, sequenced in a study of T cells in Graves' hyperthyroidism and ophthalmopathy. Using RNA transcripts as the source, TCR beta CDR3 regions were amplified. First-round RT-PCR of the TCR CDR3 relied on the HTBI primer set. TCRdb re-called the multiplex PCR reads with MiXCR, one entry per CDR3 protein. The sample lists 500,000 to 650,000 distinct CDR3 sequences; 40% to 55% were seen once. The sample consisted of peripheral blood or thyroid tissue (not recorded which). The receptors derive from an adult woman with Graves' disease, either hyperthyroidism or ophthalmopathy (not recorded which).

This clonotype was seen a few times. The chain recombines TRBV28 with TRBJ2-5; D uncertain. Germline assignment: CDR1 MDHEN and CDR2 SYDVKM. Trimming took off 3 bases at V and 5 bases at J, with 16 bases between the two ends. This CDR3 contains 15 residues. CDR3 amino acids: CASSFMDRRQETQYF. CDR3 bases: TGTGCCAGCAGTTTTATGGACCGCCGCCAGGAGACCCAGTACTTC.

The chain links TRBV7-9 to TRBJ1-6, with D hard to call. The CDR3 sequence is 16 residues long. V was clipped by 5 bases and J by 7 bases, with 18 bases between them. Germline V gene lookup returns CDR1 SEHNR and CDR2 FQNEAQ (reference sequence). The CDR3 DNA reads TGTGCCAGCAGCGACGGGCTACTGAACAAAAATTCACCCCTCCACTTT. This translates into CASSDGLLNKNSPLHF.

This clonotype was seen many times. As DNA, the CDR3 is TGTGCCAGCTCCCCAGGGATCTATGGCTACACCTTC. Translating it yields CASSPGIYGYTF. The V gene is TRBV7-2, the J gene TRBJ1-2, with a possible D match to TRBD1 (5 bases). This CDR3 has 12 amino acids. Germline values: CDR1 SGHTA, CDR2 FQGNSA. V dropped 8 bases and J dropped 4 bases, with 11 bases sitting between them.

V gene TRBV6-1 combines with J gene TRBJ1-1, with a tentative D call TRBD1 (6 bases). V dropped 6 bases and J dropped 6 bases, with 11 bases sitting between them. This CDR3 has 12 residues. From germline, CDR1 is MNHNS and CDR2 SASEGT. The CDR3: CASSTGISEAFF. DNA for the CDR3: TGTGCCAGCAGCACAGGGATCTCTGAAGCTTTCTTT.

The chain links TRBV29-1 to TRBJ1-1, with D hard to call. V lost 8 bases, J lost 3 bases, and 10 bases lay in between. CDR1 and CDR2 (germline): SQVTM, ANQGSEA. CDR3 length equals 11 residues. The CDR3 nucleotides read TGCAGCTTCACGGTGGACACTGAAGCTTTCTTT. Encoded protein: CSFTVDTEAFF.